This T cell receptor beta chain was profiled in a study of blood T cell repertoires in COVID-19. Study details: COVID-19 samples from acute and convalescent phases originated in the United States, Italy and Spain. T cells, B-cell-depleted T cells, or PBMCs supplied cDNA or gDNA.

This clone showed up just a few times. Unmatched junction bases numbered 2, after V lost 5 bases and J lost 0 bases. The CDR3 extends over 17 amino acids. Germline V gene data show CDR1 as MNHNY and CDR2 as SVGAGI (reference sequence). In the original analysis: For nucleated cells, counts were estimated from reference gene primer amplification. Clones were sequenced by immunoSEQ multiplex PCR, and TCRdb holds only the in-frame ones, with some missing. V and J calls and clone size are copied from that table; D and trimming were computed from the DNA. The sample has approximately 89,000 clones; roughly 85% are singletons.

The chain is built from TRBV6-6 and TRBJ1-6, with 12 bases that match TRBD1. The source of this sequence is a man between 65 and 80 years old with acute or convalescent COVID-19. The sequencing sample was made of peripheral blood. The CDR3 coding sequence is TGTGCCAGCAGTCCGGGACAGGGGGCCTCCTATAATTCACCCCTCCACTTT. The encoded protein is CASSPGQGASYNSPLHF.